These T cell receptor beta chains were read from a single sample in a study of cytomegalovirus exposure and HLA in healthy donors. Sequenced by immunoSEQ multiplex PCR; TCRdb stores in-frame clones only, minus some. The sample has about 190,000 clones; about 87% are singletons. Sample: PBMCs. Receptors originate from a woman between 18 and 29 years old in good health and CMV-seronegative. Both conserved end residues are part of each CDR3. The order of the fields is V gene, D gene, clone size, J gene, CDR3 protein, CDR3 DNA. A D gene is named only where the DNA matches it firmly. For some rows the clone size is stated as once, few or many, or as a class when expanded; others skip it.

>TRBV19|-|-|TRBJ2-2
CASSIEGGRATGELFF
TGTGCCAGTAGTATAGAAGGGGGTAGAGCCACCGGGGAGCTGTTTTTT
>TRBV6-1|-|-|TRBJ1-2
CASSRGLSYGYTF
TGTGCCAGCAGCCGGGGACTTTCCTATGGCTACACCTTC
>TRBV4-1|TRBD1|once|TRBJ2-7
CASSQDRAYEQYF
TGCGCCAGCAGCCAGGACAGGGCATACGAGCAGTACTTC
>TRBV29-1|TRBD2|-|TRBJ2-5
CSSGGRETQYF
TGCAGCTCCGGGGGGAGAGAGACCCAGTACTTC
>TRBV18|TRBD1|once|TRBJ2-2
CASSPSHRGRELFF
TGTGCCAGCTCACCATCACACAGGGGCCGGGAGCTGTTTTTT
>TRBV27|-|-|TRBJ1-4
CASSFREPTNEKLFF
TGTGCCAGCAGTTTTCGGGAACCAACTAATGAAAAACTGTTTTTT
>TRBV29-1|-|-|TRBJ1-3
CSVAVFSGNTIYF
TGCAGCGTCGCGGTATTCTCTGGAAACACCATATATTTT
>TRBV5-1|TRBD1|-|TRBJ1-6
CASSPLGTGGKNSPLHF
TGCGCCAGCAGCCCCCTAGGGACAGGGGGTAAAAATTCACCCCTCCACTTT
>TRBV6-6|-|-|TRBJ2-6
CATVDSDHSGANVLTF
TGTGCCACCGTGGACAGTGACCACTCTGGGGCCAACGTCCTGACTTTC
>TRBV2|TRBD1|-|TRBJ1-6
CASSLQGIDNSPLHF
TGTGCCAGCAGTCTACAGGGGATAGATAATTCACCCCTCCACTTT
>TRBV7-9|TRBD2|once|TRBJ2-1
CASSFTSGGYNEQFF
TGTGCCAGCAGCTTCACTAGCGGGGGCTACAATGAGCAGTTCTTC
>TRBV7-9|TRBD1|-|TRBJ1-5
CASSFGGQGQPQHF
TGTGCCAGCAGCTTTGGGGGACAGGGTCAGCCCCAGCATTTT
>TRBV4-3|-|-|TRBJ1-2
CASSQDHSPYGYTF
TGCGCCAGCAGCCAAGACCACAGCCCTTATGGCTACACCTTC
>TRBV6-5|-|few|TRBJ1-2
CASSYSETAMDGYTF
TGTGCCAGCAGTTACTCGGAGACAGCTATGGATGGCTACACCTTC
>TRBV28|-|-|TRBJ1-2
CASSFQEGFNYGYTF
TGTGCCAGCAGTTTTCAGGAGGGTTTTAACTATGGCTACACCTTC
>TRBV7-2|TRBD2|-|TRBJ2-5
CASSLDSGGAFVAQYF
TGTGCCAGCAGCTTAGATAGCGGGGGGGCCTTCGTGGCCCAGTACTTC
>TRBV7-2|-|-|TRBJ1-2
CASSWSGQTNYGYTF
TGTGCCAGCAGCTGGTCCGGACAGACTAACTATGGCTACACCTTC
>TRBV30|-|-|TRBJ2-1
CAWSIVLYNEQFF
TGTGCCTGGAGTATAGTCCTCTACAATGAGCAGTTCTTC
>TRBV5-1|TRBD1|-|TRBJ1-6
CASSAYGTDNSPLHF
TGCGCCAGCAGCGCATACGGGACAGATAATTCACCCCTCCACTTT
>TRBV30|-|-|TRBJ2-7
CAWTSKGGSYEQYF
TGTGCCTGGACTTCCAAAGGGGGATCGTACGAGCAGTACTTC
>TRBV27|-|-|TRBJ1-5
CASRTGTNSNQPQHF
TGTGCCAGCAGAACCGGGACAAATAGCAATCAGCCCCAGCATTTT
>TRBV2|-|-|TRBJ1-1
CASSEARGGVTEAFF
TGTGCCAGCAGTGAAGCGCGAGGGGGGGTCACTGAAGCTTTCTTT
>TRBV5-1|TRBD1|few|TRBJ2-1
CASSLAGTGAYNEQFF
TGCGCCAGCAGCTTGGCCGGGACAGGGGCCTACAATGAGCAGTTCTTC
>TRBV9|-|-|TRBJ2-1
CASSVGEGRSYNEQFF
TGTGCCAGCAGCGTAGGGGAAGGGAGGTCCTACAATGAGCAGTTCTTC
>TRBV28|TRBD1|-|TRBJ1-5
CASSRKIQGDQPQHF
TGTGCCAGCAGTCGTAAAATACAGGGGGATCAGCCCCAGCATTTT
>TRBV9|TRBD2|once|TRBJ2-2
CASSGLAGGTGELFF
TGTGCCAGCAGTGGACTAGCGGGAGGGACCGGGGAGCTGTTTTTT
>TRBV4-1|-|-|TRBJ2-5
CASSQDGGETQYF
TGCGCCAGCAGCCAAGATGGGGGCGAGACCCAGTACTTC
>TRBV5-5|-|-|TRBJ1-1
CASSYGTGGTEAFF
TGTGCCAGCAGCTACGGGACGGGGGGCACTGAAGCTTTCTTT
>TRBV7-3|TRBD2|-|TRBJ2-3
CASSLGLAEHTQYF
TGTGCCAGCAGCTTAGGGCTAGCGGAGCATACGCAGTATTTT
>TRBV4-1|TRBD1|-|TRBJ2-3
CASSQGQGARDTQYF
TGCGCCAGCAGCCAGGGACAGGGGGCGCGAGATACGCAGTATTTT
>TRBV13|TRBD1|-|TRBJ2-7
CASSLDRGREQYF
TGTGCCAGCAGCTTAGACAGGGGGCGCGAGCAGTACTTC
>TRBV6-5|TRBD1|-|TRBJ2-7
CASSMTGGVEQYF
TGTGCCAGCAGCATGACAGGGGGCGTCGAGCAGTACTTC
>TRBV28|-|once|TRBJ2-2
CASSLLIVSPLGPNTGELFF
TGTGCCAGCAGTTTGTTGATAGTTTCCCCGTTGGGGCCGAACACCGGGGAGCTGTTTTTT
>TRBV6-5|-|-|TRBJ2-1
CASRPDMSSYNEQFF
TGTGCCAGCAGACCGGACATGAGCTCCTACAATGAGCAGTTCTTC
>TRBV2|TRBD1|-|TRBJ2-7
CASKMDRAYEQYF
TGTGCCAGCAAAATGGACAGGGCTTACGAGCAGTACTTC
>TRBV27|-|-|TRBJ1-4
CASSTGVTNEKLFF
TGTGCCAGCAGCACGGGAGTGACTAATGAAAAACTGTTTTTT
>TRBV4-1|TRBD2|-|TRBJ2-3
CASSLQQRGRTDTQYF
TGCGCCAGCAGCCTCCAACAGCGGGGGCGCACAGATACGCAGTATTTT
>TRBV6-6|-|once|TRBJ1-2
CASSYSFRVEGYTF
TGTGCCAGCAGTTACTCGTTCAGGGTGGAAGGCTACACCTTC
>TRBV27|-|-|TRBJ2-7
CASSLGTGSYEQYF
TGTGCCAGCAGTTTAGGGACTGGGAGCTACGAGCAGTACTTC
>TRBV2|-|-|TRBJ1-5
CASTRDTNQPQHF
TGTGCCAGCACCCGGGACACAAATCAGCCCCAGCATTTT
>TRBV12-1|-|few|TRBJ2-7
CASSPDPGLAAYEQYF
TGTGCCAGCAGCCCCGACCCGGGACTAGCAGCCTACGAGCAGTACTTC
>TRBV7-9|-|once|TRBJ1-1
CSSRVDSLNTEAFF
TGTTCCAGCAGAGTTGACAGCTTGAACACTGAAGCTTTCTTT
>TRBV7-6|TRBD1|few|TRBJ2-2
CASSPGQFVTGELFF
TGTGCCAGCAGCCCGGGACAGTTCGTCACCGGGGAGCTGTTTTTT
>TRBV7-9|TRBD2|-|TRBJ2-7
CASSLEDLAGNYEQYF
TGTGCCAGCAGCTTAGAGGACCTAGCGGGGAACTACGAGCAGTACTTC
>TRBV11-2|TRBD2|few|TRBJ2-2
CASSFDSGRGTGELFF
TGTGCCAGCAGCTTTGATAGCGGGAGAGGCACCGGGGAGCTGTTTTTT
>TRBV18|TRBD1|-|TRBJ1-5
CASSPQGARDQPQHF
TGTGCCAGCTCACCGCAGGGGGCTAGGGATCAGCCCCAGCATTTT
>TRBV5-1|-|once|TRBJ2-1
CASSSGYNEQFF
TGCGCCAGCAGCTCCGGGTACAATGAGCAGTTCTTC
>TRBV5-1|TRBD2|few|TRBJ2-7
CASSLPGTSGSYEQYF
TGCGCCAGCAGCTTGCCCGGGACTAGCGGCTCCTACGAGCAGTACTTC
>TRBV6-5|TRBD1|-|TRBJ1-2
CASRTGGATGYTF
TGTGCCAGCAGGACAGGGGGCGCGACGGGCTACACCTTC
>TRBV19|-|-|TRBJ1-5
CASTRYGQLLNQPQHF
TGTGCCAGTACCCGTTATGGACAGTTACTCAATCAGCCCCAGCATTTT
>TRBV27|-|-|TRBJ2-7
CASSLRGGGLYEQYF
TGTGCCAGCAGTTTGCGAGGGGGGGGGCTCTACGAGCAGTACTTC
>TRBV6-6|-|-|TRBJ2-7
CASSTGQLYEQYF
TGTGCCAGCAGTACCGGACAGCTCTACGAGCAGTACTTC
>TRBV11-2|-|-|TRBJ2-7
CASSLAVLPGEQYF
TGTGCCAGCAGCTTAGCCGTCCTCCCGGGGGAGCAGTACTTC
>TRBV11-3|-|few|TRBJ2-1
CASAPQSSYNEQFF
TGTGCCAGCGCACCACAGAGCTCCTACAATGAGCAGTTCTTC
>TRBV18|-|-|TRBJ2-2
CASSSTGTGELFF
TGTGCCAGCTCATCAACAGGCACCGGGGAGCTGTTTTTT